The 12 T cell receptor beta chains below come from one sample, sequenced in a study of T cell responses to AZD1222 COVID-19 vaccine. The method was immunoSEQ multiplex PCR; TCRdb's version includes in-frame clones alone and lacks a portion of them. The sample includes about 110,000 clones, approximately 90% of them seen just once. The specimen comprised peripheral blood, sampled 28 days after the second AZD1222 dose. These receptors came from an adult who received the AZD1222 COVID-19 vaccine.

V and J are TRBV7-2 and TRBJ2-7; no firm D call. The CDR3 is 13 residues long. V was shortened by 5 bases and J by 1 base, with 9 bases between the two germline ends. Germline V gene sequence: CDR1 SGHTA, CDR2 FQGNSA. The CDR3 here is CASSTVGSYEQYF. The CDR3, as DNA: TGTGCCAGCAGCACCGTGGGGTCCTACGAGCAGTACTTC.

The V call is TRBV4-3, the J call TRBJ2-7, with 9 bases aligning to TRBD1. CDR1 is LGHNA and CDR2 is YSLEER in the germline V gene. V lost 0 bases to trimming and J lost 3 bases; unmatched junction nucleotides: 6. The CDR3 runs 16 residues. The DNA for the CDR3 is TGCGCCAGCAGCCAAGATTGGGGACAGGGAGTCTACGAGCAGTACTTC. This translates into CASSQDWGQGVYEQYF.

The V call is TRBV30, the J call TRBJ1-1; D is uncertain. V lost 3 bases to trimming and J lost 1 base, with 3 bases between them. CDR3 length equals 11 residues. Germline CDR1 reads GTSNPN; CDR2 reads SVGIG (reference sequence). Here the CDR3 DNA reads TGTGCCTGGAGACAGAACACTGAAGCTTTCTTT. Its translation is CAWRQNTEAFF.

The chain couples TRBV11-3 to TRBJ2-2; the D is unclear. The V end was cut by 0 bases, the J end by 8 bases, with 7 bases between. CDR1 SGHNT and CDR2 YENEEA come from the germline V gene. This CDR3 is 13 amino acids long. For the CDR3, the DNA is TGTGCCAGCAGCTTAGAATTATCGGGGGAGCTGTTTTTT. As protein: CASSLELSGELFF.

This clone was detected a few times. V and J are TRBV2 and TRBJ2-5; the D gene could be TRBD1 or TRBD2 (5 bases each). V was clipped by 5 bases and J by 4 bases, with 11 bases between them. This CDR3 spans 13 amino acids. CDR1 is SNHLY and CDR2 is FYNNEI in the germline V gene. The DNA of the CDR3 is TGTGCCAGCAGTCCCGGGACCACAGAGACCCAGTACTTC. Translated, it gives CASSPGTTETQYF.

The V gene is TRBV29-1, the J gene TRBJ1-4; D is uncertain. CDR1 SQVTM and CDR2 ANQGSEA come from the germline V gene. V gave up 6 bases and J gave up 0 bases, with 14 bases separating them. The CDR3 has 15 amino acids. CDR3 protein: CSVTTTSATNEKLFF. In nucleotides, the CDR3 is TGCAGCGTCACCACTACCTCGGCAACTAATGAAAAACTGTTTTTT.

The gene calls are TRBV27 and TRBJ2-7, with D tentatively TRBD1 (6 bases). Trimming pared 5 bases from V and 6 bases from J, leaving 11 bases between. The CDR3 totals 12 residues. Germline V lookup: CDR1 MNHEY, CDR2 SMNVEV (reference sequence). CDR3 DNA: TGTGCCAGCAGTCCTGCAGGGGTCGAGCAGTACTTC. The encoded protein is CASSPAGVEQYF.

This chain uses TRBV6-5 with TRBJ1-1; tentative D call: TRBD1 (6 bases). V shed 3 bases and J shed 5 bases, with 13 bases lying between them. Germline V gene sequence: CDR1 MNHEY, CDR2 SVGAGI. The CDR3 has 14 residues. The CDR3 reads CASSYTPGVTEAFF. The CDR3 DNA reads as TGTGCCAGCAGTTATACCCCAGGGGTTACTGAAGCTTTCTTT.

The chain employs TRBV4-1 and TRBJ1-1; D remains ambiguous. This CDR3 region has 15 residues. CDR1 and CDR2 (germline): MGHRA, YSYEKL. Trimming left V 1 base short and J 4 bases short, with 13 bases between. The CDR3 spells CASSQGGGKSTEAFF. Written as DNA, the CDR3 is TGCGCCAGCAGCCAAGGGGGAGGGAAGAGCACTGAAGCTTTCTTT.

The chain joins TRBV19 to TRBJ1-1; no reliable D call. V lost 3 bases to trimming and J lost 1 base, with 12 bases between them. Germline V gene data show CDR1 as LNHDA and CDR2 as SQIVND (reference sequence). This CDR3 has 15 residues. The CDR3 DNA reads as TGTGCCAGTAGTATTTCCGGTTTCAGGAACACTGAAGCTTTCTTT. This codes for CASSISGFRNTEAFF.

The chain links TRBV19 to TRBJ1-3; D uncertain. Trimming took off 4 bases at V and 0 bases at J, with 13 bases between the two ends. The CDR3 has 16 amino acids. Germline CDR1 LNHDA, CDR2 SQIVND (reference sequence). This chain's CDR3 is CASSRWAASSGNTIYF. DNA for the CDR3: TGTGCCAGTAGTAGGTGGGCGGCAAGCTCTGGAAACACCATATATTTT.

The chain joins TRBV6-5 to TRBJ2-7; TRBD2 matches 12 bases. Germline values: CDR1 MNHEY, CDR2 SVGAGI. V shed 7 bases, J shed 2 bases, and the junction held 6 bases outside the gene matches. CDR3 size: 15 residues. In nucleotides, the CDR3 is TGTGCCAGCACAATCGGACTAGCGGGGCCCTACGAGCAGTACTTC. It yields the protein CASTIGLAGPYEQYF.